The 30 T cell receptor beta chains below come from one sample, sequenced in a study of early T cells in non-severe SARS-CoV-2 infection. One entry per CDR3 protein, called by TCRdb with MiXCR from the 5' RACE reads. The table lists about 26,000 distinct CDR3 sequences, about 4.2% of them singletons. Specimen: whole blood. The receptors shown here come from an adult who was a healthcare worker with PCR-confirmed SARS-CoV-2 infection or an uninfected control (not recorded which).

This clonotype was recorded a few times. This rearrangement joins TRBV7-9 to TRBJ1-6; D is ambiguous. This CDR3 spans 14 amino acids. The germline V gene has CDR1 SEHNR and CDR2 FQNEAQ (reference sequence). V was trimmed by 1 base and J by 10 bases, leaving 11 bases between them. The CDR3 sequence: CASSLEASGSPLHF. CDR3 nucleotide sequence: TGTGCCAGCAGCTTAGAGGCCAGCGGGTCACCCCTCCACTTT.

This chain connects TRBV5-1 to TRBJ2-3; D gene uncertain. Trimming stripped 4 bases from V and 4 bases from J, with 10 bases between. The germline V gene has CDR1 SGHRS and CDR2 YFSETQ. The CDR3 sequence is 13 residues long. The CDR3 DNA is TGCGCCAGCAGCAAGGAGCTCCCAGATACGCAGTATTTT. Its protein is CASSKELPDTQYF.

V gene TRBV28 combines with J gene TRBJ2-3; D ambiguous. V was trimmed by 2 bases and J by 2 bases, leaving 5 bases between them. The CDR3 runs to 13 residues. Germline V gene sequence: CDR1 MDHEN, CDR2 SYDVKM. This chain's CDR3 is CASSLRSTDTQYF. CDR3 coding DNA: TGTGCCAGCAGTTTAAGGTCCACAGATACGCAGTATTTT.

This clonotype was found many times. V usage is TRBV27 and J usage is TRBJ2-7; D gene uncertain. Germline loops: CDR1 MNHEY, CDR2 SMNVEV (reference sequence). With 0 bases removed from V and 5 bases from J, the gap between germline ends came to 8 bases. The CDR3 spans 13 residues. CDR3 amino acids: CASSLSATHEQYF. CDR3 sequence (DNA): TGTGCCAGCAGTTTATCGGCCACCCACGAGCAGTACTTC.

This clonotype came up many times. The J gene is TRBJ1-1, the V gene TRBV4-2, with a tentative D call TRBD1 (5 bases). V was clipped by 0 bases and J by 4 bases, with 15 bases between them. CDR3 length: 16 amino acids. The germline gives CDR1 LGHNA, CDR2 YNFKEQ. CDR3 bases: TGTGCCAGCAGCCAAGATAACGGGGGTGGAGGCACTGAAGCTTTCTTT. Its protein product is CASSQDNGGGGTEAFF.

This clonotype is medium-sized by share. The chain links TRBV7-9 to TRBJ2-3, with 8 bases fitting TRBD1. V trimming: 5 bases; J trimming: 2 bases; junction bases outside the gene matches: 6. This CDR3 spans 15 amino acids. The germline V gene has CDR1 SEHNR and CDR2 FQNEAQ (reference sequence). CDR3: CASSPDRALTDTQYF. In DNA form, the CDR3 reads TGTGCCAGCAGCCCGGACAGGGCCCTCACAGATACGCAGTATTTT.

This clonotype was observed many times. The rearrangement uses TRBV6-6 and TRBJ1-3; D is possibly TRBD1 (6 bases). CDR3 length: 16 amino acids. V was cut by 4 bases and J by 0 bases, with 13 bases left in between. Germline loops: CDR1 MNHNY, CDR2 SVGAGI (reference sequence). The CDR3, as DNA: TGTGCCAGCAGTTTACAGGGTCCCTCCTCTGGAAACACCATATATTTT. Its translation: CASSLQGPSSGNTIYF.

The table lists this clonotype with many counts. The chain couples TRBV7-8 to TRBJ1-5; D remains ambiguous. Germline V gene lookup returns CDR1 SGHVS and CDR2 FQNEAQ. There are 16 residues in the CDR3. V was clipped by 5 bases and J by 3 bases, with 17 bases between them. The CDR3 coding sequence is TGTGCCAGCAGCGTAGGAGACCGCCTCATCAATCAGCCCCAGCATTTT. Protein sequence: CASSVGDRLINQPQHF.

This clonotype was picked up a small number of times. V gene TRBV5-1 combines with J gene TRBJ2-2, with D uncertain. Germline V gene data show CDR1 as SGHRS and CDR2 as YFSETQ. This CDR3 region has 14 residues. V shed 4 bases and J shed 2 bases, with 9 bases lying between them. In DNA form, the CDR3 reads TGCGCCAGCAGCCGGTCAGCAAACACCGGGGAGCTGTTTTTT. This gives the protein CASSRSANTGELFF.

DNA for the CDR3: TGTGCCTCGAGGGGACTAGCGGGAATCGAGCAGTACTTC. Translation gives CASRGLAGIEQYF. The gene calls are TRBV7-9 and TRBJ2-7; 13 positions match TRBD2. The CDR3 is 13 amino acids. With 11 bases clipped from V and 6 bases from J, the junction kept 7 bases outside the gene matches. CDR1 is SEHNR, CDR2 FQNEAQ, per germline (reference sequence). The full variable domain, completed using reference TRBV7-9 and TRBJ2-7, is DTGVSQNPRHKITKRGQNVTFRCDPISEHNRLYWYRQTLGQGPEFLTYFQNEAQLEKSRLLSDRFSAERPKGSFSTLEIQRTEQGDSAMYLCASRGLAGIEQYFGPGTRLTVT.

This clonotype is medium-sized by share. The rearrangement links TRBV12-3 or TRBV12-4 to TRBJ2-1; TRBD1 might be the D (5 bases). V lost 5 bases to trimming and J lost 5 bases, with 10 bases between them. The CDR3 has 13 amino acids. The CDR3 nucleotides read TGTGCCAGCAGTGCAGGGTTCCACAATGAGCAGTTCTTC. Translating gives CASSAGFHNEQFF.

This clonotype was seen repeatedly, ten times or more. The chain has TRBV12-3 or TRBV12-4 and TRBJ2-1, with a weak D call TRBD1 (6 bases). The ends were cut back, 6 bases at V and 6 bases at J, with 21 bases in the middle. The CDR3 length is 16 residues. As DNA, the CDR3 is TGTGCCAGCAGATTTAGGGGGTCCAGCCTGGGCAATGAGCAGTTCTTC. Encoded protein: CASRFRGSSLGNEQFF.

This clonotype was seen repeatedly, ten times or more. The V gene is TRBV12-3 or TRBV12-4, the J gene TRBJ2-3; D is perhaps TRBD2 (6 bases). CDR3 size: 16 residues. V lost 4 bases and J 2 bases, leaving 16 bases between the germline ends. The CDR3 DNA sequence: TGTGCCAGCAGTTCAAAGCGGGCCTCCCTCACAGATACGCAGTATTTT. Translated: CASSSKRASLTDTQYF.

The sample holds many counts of this clonotype. This chain joins TRBV6-1 and TRBJ2-2; perhaps TRBD1 as D (6 bases). V lost 4 bases and J 4 bases, leaving 13 bases between the germline ends. Germline CDR1 is MNHNS and CDR2 is SASEGT. The CDR3 covers 15 residues. The CDR3 is CASSAGAWGTGELFF. The CDR3 DNA is TGTGCCAGCAGTGCAGGGGCCTGGGGCACCGGGGAGCTGTTTTTT.

The chain is built from TRBV29-1 and TRBJ2-7; D tentatively fits TRBD1 or TRBD2 (5 bases each). Trimming removed 6 bases at V and 0 bases at J, with 18 bases between. The germline CDR1 and CDR2 sequences are SQVTM and ANQGSEA. CDR3 length equals 15 residues. CDR3 in DNA: TGCAGCGTGGGGCAGGGTGGGAGCCTCTCCTACGAGCAGTACTTC. Its protein is CSVGQGGSLSYEQYF.

This clonotype is judged medium-sized (0.01 to 0.1%). The V call is TRBV11-2, the J call TRBJ2-3; 12 bases are a match to TRBD2. The CDR3 consists of 18 residues. Germline V gene sequence: CDR1 SGHAT, CDR2 FQNNGV. V gave up 4 bases and J gave up 0 bases; unmatched junction bases: 8. CDR3 DNA sequence: TGTGCCAGCAGCTCCTTGACTAGCGGGAGATTGAGCACAGATACGCAGTATTTT. Amino acid sequence: CASSSLTSGRLSTDTQYF.

About this clonotype: A much larger clonotype is one base distant, so this may be a read error. The chain is built from TRBV5-1 and TRBJ1-5, with 7 bases matching TRBD1. There are 15 residues in the CDR3. Germline V CDR1 and CDR2: SGHRS, YFSETQ. The CDR3 protein is CTSSPDGQGNQPQHF. The DNA for the CDR3 is TGCACCAGCAGCCCGGACGGACAGGGCAATCAGCCCCAGCATTTT.

The chain combines TRBV6-1 with TRBJ1-1, with a weak D call TRBD1 (6 bases). V lost 7 bases and J lost 2, with 14 bases in between. The CDR3 spans 14 residues. Germline CDR1 and CDR2: MNHNS and SASEGT. The CDR3 here is CASNTGNGNTEAFF. The CDR3 DNA sequence: TGTGCCAGCAACACAGGGAACGGTAACACTGAAGCTTTCTTT.

The chain has TRBV11-2 and TRBJ2-7; D assignment may be TRBD1 or TRBD2 (5 bases each). V was cut by 2 bases and J by 6 bases, with 11 bases left in between. This CDR3 has 13 residues. CDR1 is SGHAT and CDR2 is FQNNGV in the germline V gene. The CDR3 protein is CASSLLSGGEQYF. CDR3 DNA sequence: TGTGCCAGCAGCTTATTATCTGGGGGCGAGCAGTACTTC.

This clonotype was detected many times. The rearrangement links TRBV9 to TRBJ1-1; D ambiguous. From germline, CDR1 is SGDLS and CDR2 YYNGEE. CDR3 size: 13 residues. V was clipped by 0 bases and J by 1 base, with 4 bases between them. The CDR3 nucleotides read TGTGCCAGCAGCGTAGCCGCGAACACTGAAGCTTTCTTT. Protein sequence: CASSVAANTEAFF.

This clonotype was picked up many times. The chain carries TRBV14 and TRBJ2-3; 9 bases match TRBD2. The CDR3 loop spans 13 amino acids. Germline CDR1 is SGHDN and CDR2 is FVKESK. The CDR3 spells CASGISGGGTQYF. The CDR3 region has the DNA TGTGCTTCGGGAATTAGCGGGGGTGGTACGCAGTATTTT.

The sample holds many counts of this clonotype. This chain links TRBV14 with TRBJ2-2; D may be TRBD2 (5 bases). The CDR3 loop spans 14 amino acids. CDR1 is SGHDN and CDR2 is FVKESK in the germline V gene. Trimming removed 1 base from V and 4 bases from J, with 7 bases in between. CDR3 residues: CASSQARGTGELFF. CDR3 sequence (DNA): TGTGCCAGCAGCCAAGCTCGGGGCACCGGGGAGCTGTTTTTT.

This clonotype is medium-sized (0.01 to 0.1%). The CDR3 loop reads CASSLSGTGVGEQFF. The CDR3 nucleotides are TGTGCCAGCAGCTTAAGCGGGACAGGGGTTGGTGAGCAGTTCTTC. This rearrangement joins TRBV7-6 to TRBJ2-1; 10 bases are shared with TRBD1. With V trimmed by 2 bases and J by 9 bases, 7 bases remained unmatched. CDR1 SGHVS and CDR2 FNYEAQ come from the germline V gene. This CDR3 contains 15 residues.

The sample holds many counts of this clonotype. The rearrangement uses TRBV29-1 and TRBJ2-7; 9 bases align to TRBD2. Germline V gives CDR1 SQVTM, CDR2 ANQGSEA. The CDR3 covers 15 residues. V shed 4 bases and J 0 bases; nucleotides not matched to a gene: 7. This chain's CDR3 is CSVGLAGRSSYEQYF. The CDR3 bases are TGCAGCGTTGGTCTAGCGGGAAGGAGCTCCTACGAGCAGTACTTC.

This clonotype has just a few counts. This chain connects TRBV7-8 to TRBJ1-2; a possible D gene is TRBD1 (5 bases). The CDR3 length is 16 residues. With 2 bases removed from V and 4 bases from J, the gap between germline ends came to 17 bases. Germline CDR1 SGHVS, CDR2 FQNEAQ. Here the CDR3 reads CASSLRDNGALYGYTF. In nucleotides, the CDR3 is TGTGCCAGCAGCTTACGTGACAACGGGGCGCTCTATGGCTACACCTTC.

This clonotype was recorded many times. The chain links TRBV12-3 or TRBV12-4 to TRBJ2-1; 7 bases are shared with TRBD2. The CDR3 spans 16 residues. Losses at the gene ends were 3 bases for V and 2 bases for J; bases not matched to a gene: 7. CDR3 loop: CASSFGAGAAYNEQFF. The CDR3 DNA is TGTGCCAGCAGTTTTGGGGCGGGAGCGGCCTACAATGAGCAGTTCTTC.

Ten or more counts support this clonotype. The CDR3 DNA reads as TGTGCCAGCACCCGGGACAGGGAAGCTTTCTTT. This encodes CASTRDREAFF. This chain connects TRBV6-6 to TRBJ1-1; 8 nucleotides agree with TRBD1. Losses at the gene ends were 7 bases for V and 8 bases for J; bases not matched to a gene: 3. From germline, CDR1 is MNHNY and CDR2 SVGAGI (reference sequence). CDR3 size: 11 residues.

This clonotype appeared many times. The chain links TRBV5-1 to TRBJ2-1; D may be TRBD2 (6 bases). Deletions cut 3 bases from V and 7 bases from J, with 14 bases between. The CDR3 length is 14 residues. Germline CDR1 reads SGHRS; CDR2 reads YFSETQ. CDR3 bases: TGCGCCAGCAGCTCTCGACTAGTGCGGAATGAGCAGTTCTTC. This gives the protein CASSSRLVRNEQFF.

This clonotype was picked up a small number of times. The chain is built from TRBV7-6 and TRBJ2-3; no reliable D call. Germline CDR1 SGHVS, CDR2 FNYEAQ. Trimming took 5 bases from V and 2 from J, leaving 5 bases between them. The CDR3 covers 12 residues. DNA of the CDR3: TGTGCCAGCAGCCGTTACACAGATACGCAGTATTTT. Translating gives CASSRYTDTQYF.

This clonotype was found many times. The V and J genes are TRBV4-1 and TRBJ1-5; maybe TRBD1 (5 bases). The germline V gene encodes CDR1 MGHRA and CDR2 YSYEKL. The CDR3 is 16 amino acids. Between the trimmed V and J ends, which lost 2 bases and 3 bases, there was a span of 14 bases. CDR3 in DNA: TGCGCCAGCAGCCAATGGCACAGGCGGGACAATCAGCCCCAGCATTTT. This encodes CASSQWHRRDNQPQHF.